This T cell receptor beta chain was recorded in a study of identifying expanded T cells in peripheral blood. TCRdb keeps only in-frame clones here, not all; method: immunoSEQ multiplex PCR. The sample lists about 85,000 clones, about 88% occurring once. The CDR3 is 16 amino acids. CDR1 MNHEY and CDR2 SMNVEV come from the germline V gene (reference sequence). Trimming removed 5 bases at V and 0 bases at J, with 11 bases between. The receptor was isolated from a person aged 18 to 75 in good health. The chain combines TRBV27 with TRBJ2-6; a possible D gene is TRBD1 (6 bases). The sequenced sample consisted of blood. This CDR3 is CASSQTGISGANVLTF. Written as DNA, the CDR3 is TGTGCCAGCAGTCAAACAGGGATCTCTGGGGCCAACGTCCTGACTTTC.